This T cell receptor (beta chain) came from a study of vaccination and CD4 T cells after COVID-19. About the study: Each post-COVID sample was drawn after diagnosis, and the median interval was approximately 96 days (range 35 to 161). Controls had a CEFX pool, an HIV-1 Nef pool, or no peptide added.

Details on this clonotype: What it binds is not known.

Cultured CD4+ T-cell DNA underwent Oncomine TCR Beta short-read sequencing. TCRdb re-derived calls from the PCR reads in MiXCR, one entry per CDR3 protein. The sample carries around 5,000 distinct CDR3 sequences, about 42% recorded once. Specified treatment: approximately nine-day PBMC culture with coronavirus spike peptide pools or control peptides (ViraFEST assay). These CD4+ T cells came from an unexposed donor, sampled before the COVID-19 pandemic (2011-2018). Peptide pools at approximately 10 ug/ml, together with 10 IU/ml IL-2, were added to cultures of 2 million to 2.5 million PBMCs per well. The researchers probed unexposed-donor CD4+ T cells with SARS-CoV-2 S/N and four cold-coronavirus spikes, cells permitting. After removal of 2 bases from V and 5 bases from J, the junction contained 6 bases not matched to a gene. The CDR3 runs 15 residues. Germline V gives CDR1 MNHEY, CDR2 SVGAGI.

The sequence came from a human donor in good health. The chain links TRBV6-5 to TRBJ1-3; 7 bases fit TRBD1. The sample consisted of CD4+ T cells from blood, cultured in vitro. CDR3 sequence reads: CASSYKGDRRNTIYF. In DNA, the CDR3 is TGTGCCAGCAGTTACAAGGGGGACAGACGAAACACCATATATTTT.